This TCR beta chain was obtained from a study of cytomegalovirus exposure and HLA in healthy donors. Regarding the study as a whole: A later analysis revealed that TCR association rates differed between HLA loci, peaking at DRB1 and bottoming out at HLA-C. Overall, approximately 150 TCR beta chains were annotated as cytomegalovirus-associated.

The PCR made use of 60 Vbeta and 13 Jbeta primers. Sequencing was performed with immunoSEQ multiplex PCR; in TCRdb, only in-frame clones are kept and a portion is missing. Of around 55,000 clones in the sample, around three quarters are singletons; the top ten hold over 1.1%. To note about this clone: Antigen specificity is unknown.

V lost 8 bases to trimming and J lost 2 bases, with 11 bases between them. Germline CDR1 LNHDA, CDR2 SQIVND (reference sequence). This CDR3 is built from 13 residues. Healthy people donating bone marrow made up the donors. Source material: PBMCs. The receptor was isolated from a female donor in good health and CMV-seronegative. The J gene is TRBJ2-3, the V gene TRBV19, with D possibly being TRBD2 (7 bases). The CDR3 DNA follows: TGTGCCAGTGGGGAGGGACACACAGATACGCAGTATTTT. Its translation: CASGEGHTDTQYF.